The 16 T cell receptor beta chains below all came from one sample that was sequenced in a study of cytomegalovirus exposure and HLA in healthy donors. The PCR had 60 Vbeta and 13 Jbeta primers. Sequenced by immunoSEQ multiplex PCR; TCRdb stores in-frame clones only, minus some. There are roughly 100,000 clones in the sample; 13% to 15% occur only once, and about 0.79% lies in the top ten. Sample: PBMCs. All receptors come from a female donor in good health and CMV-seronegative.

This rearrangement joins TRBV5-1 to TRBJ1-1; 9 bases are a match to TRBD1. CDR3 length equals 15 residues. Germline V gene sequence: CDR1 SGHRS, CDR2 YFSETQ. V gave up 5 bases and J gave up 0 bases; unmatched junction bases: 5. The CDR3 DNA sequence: TGCGCCAGCAGTCGGGACAGGGCACTGAACACTGAAGCTTTCTTT. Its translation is CASSRDRALNTEAFF.

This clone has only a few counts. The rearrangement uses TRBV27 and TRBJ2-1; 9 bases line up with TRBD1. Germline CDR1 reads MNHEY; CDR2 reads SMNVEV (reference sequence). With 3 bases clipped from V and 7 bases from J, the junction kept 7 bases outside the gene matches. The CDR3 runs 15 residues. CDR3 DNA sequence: TGTGCCAGCAGTTTTGGGACAGGGTTCGTAAATGAGCAGTTCTTC. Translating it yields CASSFGTGFVNEQFF.

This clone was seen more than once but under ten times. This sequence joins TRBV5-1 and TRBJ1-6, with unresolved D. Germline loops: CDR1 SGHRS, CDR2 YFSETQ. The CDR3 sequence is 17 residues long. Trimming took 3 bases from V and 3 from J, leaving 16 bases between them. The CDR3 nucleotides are TGCGCCAGCAGCTCCGGAGGTTCAGCCTACTATAATTCACCCCTCCACTTT. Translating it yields CASSSGGSAYYNSPLHF.

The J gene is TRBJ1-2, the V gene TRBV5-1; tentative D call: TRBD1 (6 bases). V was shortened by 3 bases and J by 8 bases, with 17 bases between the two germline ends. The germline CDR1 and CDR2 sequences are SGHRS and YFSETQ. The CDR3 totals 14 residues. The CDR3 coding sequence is TGCGCCAGCAGCTCTATGACAGGTTCTGACGGCTACACCTTC. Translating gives CASSSMTGSDGYTF.

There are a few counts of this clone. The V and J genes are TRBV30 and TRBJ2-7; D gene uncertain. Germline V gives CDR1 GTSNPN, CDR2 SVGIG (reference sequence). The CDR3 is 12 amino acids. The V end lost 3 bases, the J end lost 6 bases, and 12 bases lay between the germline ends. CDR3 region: CAWSAPPGEQYF. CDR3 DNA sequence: TGTGCCTGGAGCGCCCCGCCAGGCGAGCAGTACTTC.

The CDR3 protein is CASSLAGLAGGGEQFF. Here the CDR3 DNA reads TGTGCCAGCAGCTTAGCGGGACTAGCGGGAGGAGGTGAGCAGTTCTTC. This chain links TRBV9 with TRBJ2-1; 15 bases are a match to TRBD2. V gave up 4 bases and J gave up 9 bases; unmatched junction bases: 8. Per germline, CDR1 SGDLS and CDR2 YYNGEE. The CDR3 length is 16 residues.

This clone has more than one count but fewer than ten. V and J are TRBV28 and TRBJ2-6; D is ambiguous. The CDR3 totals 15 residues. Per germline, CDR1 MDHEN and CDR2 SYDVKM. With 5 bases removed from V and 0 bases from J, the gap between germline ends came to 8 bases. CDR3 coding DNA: TGTGCCAGCAGTCCAGATTACTCTGGGGCCAACGTCCTGACTTTC. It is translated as CASSPDYSGANVLTF.

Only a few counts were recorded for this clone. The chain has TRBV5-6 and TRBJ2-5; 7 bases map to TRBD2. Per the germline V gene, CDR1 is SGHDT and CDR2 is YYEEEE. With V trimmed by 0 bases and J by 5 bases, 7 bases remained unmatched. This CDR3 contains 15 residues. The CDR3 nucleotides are TGTGCCAGCAGCTTGGGTGGGAGGGGTACTGAGACCCAGTACTTC. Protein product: CASSLGGRGTETQYF.

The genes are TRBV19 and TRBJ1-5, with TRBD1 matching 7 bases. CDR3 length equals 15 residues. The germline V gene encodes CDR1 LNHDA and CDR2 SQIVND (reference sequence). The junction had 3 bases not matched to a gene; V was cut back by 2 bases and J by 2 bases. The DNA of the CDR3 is TGTGCCAGTAGTATAACCGGGACAGGCAATCAGCCCCAGCATTTT. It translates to CASSITGTGNQPQHF.

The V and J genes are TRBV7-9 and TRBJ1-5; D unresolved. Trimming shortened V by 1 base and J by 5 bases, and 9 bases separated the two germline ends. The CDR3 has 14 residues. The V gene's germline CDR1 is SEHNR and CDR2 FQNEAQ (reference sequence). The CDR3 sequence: CASSLGGGHQPQHF. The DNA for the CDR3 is TGTGCCAGCAGCTTAGGGGGAGGTCATCAGCCCCAGCATTTT.

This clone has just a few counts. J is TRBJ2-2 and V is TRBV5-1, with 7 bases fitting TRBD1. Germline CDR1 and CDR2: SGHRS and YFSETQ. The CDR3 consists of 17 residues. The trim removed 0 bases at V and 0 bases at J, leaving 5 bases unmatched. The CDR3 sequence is CASSLGTGTANTGELFF. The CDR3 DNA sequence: TGCGCCAGCAGCTTGGGAACCGGGACAGCGAACACCGGGGAGCTGTTTTTT.

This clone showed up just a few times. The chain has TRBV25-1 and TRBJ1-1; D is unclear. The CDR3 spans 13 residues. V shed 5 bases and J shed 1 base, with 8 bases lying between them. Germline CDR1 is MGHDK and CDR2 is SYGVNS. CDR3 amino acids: CASSPQANTEAFF. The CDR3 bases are TGTGCCAGCAGTCCGCAAGCGAACACTGAAGCTTTCTTT.

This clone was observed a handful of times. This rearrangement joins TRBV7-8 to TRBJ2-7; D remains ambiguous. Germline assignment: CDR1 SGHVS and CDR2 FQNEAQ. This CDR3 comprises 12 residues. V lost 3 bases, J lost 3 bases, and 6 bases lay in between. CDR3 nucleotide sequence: TGTGCCAGCAGCTTTGAGAGCTACGAGCAGTACTTC. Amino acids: CASSFESYEQYF.

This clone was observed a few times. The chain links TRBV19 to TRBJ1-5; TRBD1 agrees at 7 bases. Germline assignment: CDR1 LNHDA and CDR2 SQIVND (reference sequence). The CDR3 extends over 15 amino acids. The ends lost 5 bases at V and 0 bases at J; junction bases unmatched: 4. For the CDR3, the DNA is TGTGCCAGTAGTGACAGGGATAGTAGCAATCAGCCCCAGCATTTT. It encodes CASSDRDSSNQPQHF. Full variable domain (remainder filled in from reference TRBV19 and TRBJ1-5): DGGITQSPKYLFRKEGQNVTLSCEQNLNHDAMYWYRQDPGQGLRLIYYSQIVNDFQKGDIAEGYSVSREKKESFPLTVTSAQKNPTAFYLCASSDRDSSNQPQHFGDGTRLSIL.

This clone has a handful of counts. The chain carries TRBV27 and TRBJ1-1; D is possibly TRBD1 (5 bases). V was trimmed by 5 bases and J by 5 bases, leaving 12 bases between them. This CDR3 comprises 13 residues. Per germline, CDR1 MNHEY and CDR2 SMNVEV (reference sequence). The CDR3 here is CASSQLGRTEAFF. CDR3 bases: TGTGCCAGCAGTCAGTTGGGGCGGACTGAAGCTTTCTTT.

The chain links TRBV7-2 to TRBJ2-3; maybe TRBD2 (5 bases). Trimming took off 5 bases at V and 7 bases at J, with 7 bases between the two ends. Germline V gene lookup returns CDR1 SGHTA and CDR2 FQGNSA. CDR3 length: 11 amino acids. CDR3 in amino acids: CASSRTHTQYF. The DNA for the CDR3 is TGTGCCAGCAGCAGGACTCATACGCAGTATTTT.